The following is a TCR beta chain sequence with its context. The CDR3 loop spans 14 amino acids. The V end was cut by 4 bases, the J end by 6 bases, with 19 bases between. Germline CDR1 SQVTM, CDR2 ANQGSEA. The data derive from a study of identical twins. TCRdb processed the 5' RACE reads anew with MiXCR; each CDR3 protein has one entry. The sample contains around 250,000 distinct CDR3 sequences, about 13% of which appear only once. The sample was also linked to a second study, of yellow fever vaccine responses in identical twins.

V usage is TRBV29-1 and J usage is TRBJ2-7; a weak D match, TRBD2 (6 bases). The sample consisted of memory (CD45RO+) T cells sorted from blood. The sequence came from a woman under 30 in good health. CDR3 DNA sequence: TGCAGCGTTGTCCCGGACTATAACTCGGGCGAGCAGTACTTC. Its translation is CSVVPDYNSGEQYF.